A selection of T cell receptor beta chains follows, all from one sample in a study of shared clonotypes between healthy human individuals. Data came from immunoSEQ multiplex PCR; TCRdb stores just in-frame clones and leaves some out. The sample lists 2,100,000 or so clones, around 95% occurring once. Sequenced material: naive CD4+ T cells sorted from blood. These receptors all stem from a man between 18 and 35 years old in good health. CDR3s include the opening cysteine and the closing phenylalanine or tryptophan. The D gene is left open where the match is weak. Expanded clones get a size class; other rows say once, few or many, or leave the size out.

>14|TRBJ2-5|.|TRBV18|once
TGTGCCAGCTCACTTTCCGAGGGGTCAGAGACCCAGTACTTC
CASSLSEGSETQYF
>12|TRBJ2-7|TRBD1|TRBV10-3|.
TGTGCCACCGGGACAGGGGATCCCGAGCAGTACTTC
CATGTGDPEQYF
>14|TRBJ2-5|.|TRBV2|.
TGTGCCAGCAGTGAAGCGCCAGGGATGAAGACCCAGTACTTC
CASSEAPGMKTQYF
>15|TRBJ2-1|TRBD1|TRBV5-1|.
TGCGCCAGCAGCTTGGTGGGACAGGGTACGTATGAGCAGTTCTTC
CASSLVGQGTYEQFF
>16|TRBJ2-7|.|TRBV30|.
TGTGCCTGGAGTGGCCCAAATAAAGGGAGGGGGTACGAGCAGTACTTC
CAWSGPNKGRGYEQYF
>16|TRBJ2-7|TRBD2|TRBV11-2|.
TGTGCCAGCAGCCCGGGACTAGCGGGGTTTCTTTACGAGCAGTACTTC
CASSPGLAGFLYEQYF
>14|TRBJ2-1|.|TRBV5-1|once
TGCGCCAGCAGCTTGGGACAGTCTTATGATGAGCAGTTCTTC
CASSLGQSYDEQFF
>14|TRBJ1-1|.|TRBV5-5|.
TGTGCCAGCAGCCCTGGTGGGGTGAACACTGAAGCTTTCTTT
CASSPGGVNTEAFF
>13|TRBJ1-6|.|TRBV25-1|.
TGTGCCAGCAGTAAGTTAGATAATTCACCCCTCCACTTT
CASSKLDNSPLHF
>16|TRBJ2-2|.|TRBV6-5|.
TGTGCCAGCAGTTACTTTCCTCGACTTAACACCGGGGAGCTGTTTTTT
CASSYFPRLNTGELFF
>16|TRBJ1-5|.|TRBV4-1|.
TGCGCCAGCAGCCAAGAATCAGGCAGTTCCAATCAGCCCCAGCATTTT
CASSQESGSSNQPQHF
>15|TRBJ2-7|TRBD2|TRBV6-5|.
TGTGCCAGCAGGCACGGGGTAGCGGGAGTAAGCGAGCAGTACTTC
CASRHGVAGVSEQYF
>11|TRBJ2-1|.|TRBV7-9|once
TGTGCCAGCAGCGCGTACAATGAGCAGTTCTTC
CASSAYNEQFF
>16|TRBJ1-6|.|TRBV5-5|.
TGTGCCAGCAGCTTGGTGACGGGATTCTATAATTCACCCCTCCACTTT
CASSLVTGFYNSPLHF
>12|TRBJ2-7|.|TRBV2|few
TGTGCCAGCAGTGATGACAGCTACGAGCAGTACTTC
CASSDDSYEQYF
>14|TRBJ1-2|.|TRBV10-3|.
TGTGCCATCAGTGTTGGGGCAGGGGAGGATGGCTACACCTTC
CAISVGAGEDGYTF
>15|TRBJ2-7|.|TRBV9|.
TGTGCCAGCAGCGTAGGACAGGCGACTAGCTACGAGCAGTACTTC
CASSVGQATSYEQYF
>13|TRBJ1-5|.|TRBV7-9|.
TGTGCCAGCAGCTTTTCGGGCAATCAGCCCCAGCATTTT
CASSFSGNQPQHF
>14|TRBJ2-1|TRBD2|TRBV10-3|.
TGTGCCTCGGTGACTAGCGGGCAGTACAATGAGCAGTTCTTC
CASVTSGQYNEQFF
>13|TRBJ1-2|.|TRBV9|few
TGTGCCAGCAGCGTAGATAATGGGAGGGGCTACACCTTC
CASSVDNGRGYTF
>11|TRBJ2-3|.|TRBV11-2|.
TGTGCCAGCAGCGCTTGGGATACGCAGTATTTT
CASSAWDTQYF
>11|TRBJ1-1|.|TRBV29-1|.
TGCAGCGTTTTTGAGAACACTGAAGCTTTCTTT
CSVFENTEAFF
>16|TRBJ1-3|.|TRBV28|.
TGTGCCAGCAGTCCCGGGAACCGGAGCTCTGGAAACACCATATATTTT
CASSPGNRSSGNTIYF
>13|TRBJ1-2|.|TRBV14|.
TGTGCCAGCAGCCAAGATCGGGGCTATGGCTACACCTTC
CASSQDRGYGYTF
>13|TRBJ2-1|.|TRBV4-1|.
TGCGCCAGCAGCCAAGCAATAGCCTTAGAGCAGTTCTTC
CASSQAIALEQFF
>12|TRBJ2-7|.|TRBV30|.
TGTGCCTGGGACAGGAATCCTACGCAGCAGTACTTC
CAWDRNPTQQYF
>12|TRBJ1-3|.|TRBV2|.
TGTGCCAGCACGCTTAGTGGAAACACCATATATTTT
CASTLSGNTIYF
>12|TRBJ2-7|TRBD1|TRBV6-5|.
TGTGCCAGCAGGGACAGGGGACTCGAGCAGTACTTC
CASRDRGLEQYF
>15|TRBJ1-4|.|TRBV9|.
TGTGCCAGCAGCGTAGGCCAATCCCGCAGTGAAAAACTGTTTTTT
CASSVGQSRSEKLFF
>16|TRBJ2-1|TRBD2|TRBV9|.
TGTGCCAGCAGCGTAGCCTCGACGGGAGGTGGGCATGAGCAGTTCTTC
CASSVASTGGGHEQFF
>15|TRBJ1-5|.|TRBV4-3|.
TGCGCCAGCAGCCAAGATATGGGGAGCAATCAGCCCCAGCATTTT
CASSQDMGSNQPQHF
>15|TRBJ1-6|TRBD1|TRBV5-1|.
TGCGCCAGCAGCCCACGGACAGGGGGGAATTCACCCCTCCACTTT
CASSPRTGGNSPLHF
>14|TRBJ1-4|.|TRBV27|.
TGTGCCAGCAGTTTATCCCCCCGGCAGGAAAAACTGTTTTTT
CASSLSPRQEKLFF
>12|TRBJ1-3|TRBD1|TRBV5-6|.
TGTGCCAGCAGCTTTACAGGGGGAACCATATATTTT
CASSFTGGTIYF
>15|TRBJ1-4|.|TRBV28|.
TGTGCCAGCAGCCCTACCGACAGGTTTAATGAAAAACTGTTTTTT
CASSPTDRFNEKLFF
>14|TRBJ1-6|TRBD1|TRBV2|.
TGTGCCAGCGGCGCACAGGGGGGACGATCACCCCTCCACTTT
CASGAQGGRSPLHF
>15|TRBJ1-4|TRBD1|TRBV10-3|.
TGTGCCGCCGCTCCTACTACAGGGGGGATTGAAAAACTGTTTTTT
CAAAPTTGGIEKLFF
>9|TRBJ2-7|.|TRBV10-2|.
TGCGCCGCAGGGGACGAGCAGTACTTC
CAAGDEQYF
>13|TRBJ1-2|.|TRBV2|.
TGTGCCAGCAGTGAAGCGGGGTTCGCGGGCTACACCTTC
CASSEAGFAGYTF
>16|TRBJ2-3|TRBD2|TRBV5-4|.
TGTGCCAGCAGTTCTGGGGGACTAGCGGGGCCAGATACGCAGTATTTT
CASSSGGLAGPDTQYF
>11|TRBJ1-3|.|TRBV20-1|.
TGCAGTGCTATCTTAAGGAACACCATATATTTT
CSAILRNTIYF
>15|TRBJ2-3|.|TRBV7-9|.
TGTGCCAGCAGAACAGGTCGATTGAGCACAGATACGCAGTATTTT
CASRTGRLSTDTQYF
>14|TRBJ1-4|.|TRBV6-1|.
TGTGCCAGCAGTGAAAAGGGGACCGGTGAAAAACTGTTTTTT
CASSEKGTGEKLFF
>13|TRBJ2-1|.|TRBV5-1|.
TGCGCCAGCAGATTTGACTCCTACAATGAGCAGTTCTTC
CASRFDSYNEQFF
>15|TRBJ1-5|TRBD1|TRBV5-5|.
TGTGCCAGCAGCTTGGCTGGGACAGTCAATCAGCCCCAGCATTTT
CASSLAGTVNQPQHF
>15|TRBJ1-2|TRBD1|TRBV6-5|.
TGTGCCAGCAGACCAACCGGGACAGGGAGCTATGGCTACACCTTC
CASRPTGTGSYGYTF
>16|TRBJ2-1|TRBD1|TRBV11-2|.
TGTGCCAGCAGCGGAACCGGGACAGGGAATTTCAATGAGCAGTTCTTC
CASSGTGTGNFNEQFF
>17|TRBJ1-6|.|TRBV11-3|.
TGTGCCAGCAGCTTATTCGGCTACAGCCCCTATAATTCACCCCTCCACTTT
CASSLFGYSPYNSPLHF
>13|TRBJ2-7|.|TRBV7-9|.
TGTGCCAGCAGCCCCTGGGGGGAGGACGAGCAGTACTTC
CASSPWGEDEQYF